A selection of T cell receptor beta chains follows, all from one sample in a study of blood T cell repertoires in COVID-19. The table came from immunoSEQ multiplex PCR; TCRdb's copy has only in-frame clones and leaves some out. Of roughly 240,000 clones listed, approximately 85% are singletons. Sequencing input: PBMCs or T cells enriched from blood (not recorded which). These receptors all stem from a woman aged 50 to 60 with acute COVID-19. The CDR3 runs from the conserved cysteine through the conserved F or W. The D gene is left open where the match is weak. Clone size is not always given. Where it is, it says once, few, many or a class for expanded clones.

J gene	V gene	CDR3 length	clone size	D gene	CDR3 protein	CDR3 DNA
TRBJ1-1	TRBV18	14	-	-	CASSPLTGQSGAFF	TGTGCCAGCTCACCATTAACCGGACAGTCGGGGGCTTTCTTT
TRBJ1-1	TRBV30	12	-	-	CAWGDWSTEAFF	TGTGCCTGGGGGGATTGGAGCACTGAAGCTTTCTTT
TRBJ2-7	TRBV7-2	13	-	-	CASRGASSHEQYF	TGTGCCAGCAGGGGTGCTAGCTCCCACGAGCAGTACTTC
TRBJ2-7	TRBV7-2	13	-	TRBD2	CASSSGLAGEQYF	TGTGCCAGCAGTTCGGGACTAGCGGGCGAGCAGTACTTC
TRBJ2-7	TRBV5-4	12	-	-	CASQQRVGEQYF	TGTGCCAGCCAGCAGCGGGTGGGCGAGCAGTACTTC
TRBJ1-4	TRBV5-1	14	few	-	CASSFLTTNEKLFF	TGCGCCAGCAGCTTTCTAACAACTAATGAAAAACTGTTTTTT
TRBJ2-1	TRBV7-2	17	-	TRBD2	CASSSSGAGGLNNEQFF	TGTGCCAGCAGCTCCAGCGGAGCGGGGGGGCTGAACAATGAGCAGTTCTTC
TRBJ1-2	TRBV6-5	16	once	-	CASSYGIIGGNYGYTF	TGTGCCAGCAGTTACGGGATCATCGGGGGAAACTATGGCTACACCTTC
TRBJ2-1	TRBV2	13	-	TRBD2	CASSEVAGGPRFF	TGTGCCAGCAGTGAAGTAGCGGGGGGTCCTAGGTTCTTC
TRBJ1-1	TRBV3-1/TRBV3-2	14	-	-	CASSHDHRASEAFF	TGTGCCAGCAGCCATGATCACAGGGCATCTGAAGCTTTCTTT
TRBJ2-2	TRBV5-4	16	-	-	CASSNGPARDTGELFF	TGTGCCAGCAGCAATGGACCCGCCAGGGACACCGGGGAGCTGTTTTTT
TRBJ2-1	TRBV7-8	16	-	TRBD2	CASSVTSGGRSDEQFF	TGTGCCAGCAGCGTGACTAGCGGGGGGCGATCGGATGAGCAGTTCTTC
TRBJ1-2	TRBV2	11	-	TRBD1	CASTEQGAGTF	TGTGCCAGCACCGAACAGGGGGCAGGCACCTTC
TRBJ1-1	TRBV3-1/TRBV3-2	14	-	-	CASSQDHQGSEAFF	TGTGCCAGCAGCCAAGATCACCAGGGTTCTGAAGCTTTCTTT
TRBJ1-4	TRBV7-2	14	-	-	CASSQRGLSEKLFF	TGTGCCAGCAGCCAAAGAGGGCTCTCGGAAAAACTGTTTTTT
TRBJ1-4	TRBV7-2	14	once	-	CASSAQGNSEKLFF	TGTGCCAGCAGCGCGCAGGGAAATAGTGAAAAACTGTTTTTT
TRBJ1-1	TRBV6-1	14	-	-	CASSVGPGSTEAFF	TGTGCCAGCAGTGTTGGGCCCGGAAGCACTGAAGCTTTCTTT
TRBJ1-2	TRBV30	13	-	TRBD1	CAWGQGAVGGYTF	TGTGCCTGGGGACAGGGGGCCGTTGGTGGCTACACCTTC
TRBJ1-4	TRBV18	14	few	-	CASSPNRMNEKLFF	TGTGCCAGCTCACCCAACAGGATGAATGAAAAACTGTTTTTT
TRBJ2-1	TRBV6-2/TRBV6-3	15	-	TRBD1	CASRPQGATYNEQFF	TGTGCCAGCAGACCTCAGGGGGCCACCTACAATGAGCAGTTCTTC
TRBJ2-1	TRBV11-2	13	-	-	CASSADSHREQFF	TGTGCCAGCAGCGCGGACAGTCACAGGGAGCAGTTCTTC
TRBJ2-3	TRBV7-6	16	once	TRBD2	CASSLLAGGRADTQYF	TGTGCCAGCAGCTTACTAGCGGGGGGGCGGGCAGATACGCAGTATTTT
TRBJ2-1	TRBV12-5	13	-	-	CASERGSYNEQFF	TGTGCTAGTGAACGGGGGTCCTACAATGAGCAGTTCTTC
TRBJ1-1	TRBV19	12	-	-	CASSMIGAEAFF	TGTGCCAGTAGTATGATAGGGGCTGAAGCTTTCTTT